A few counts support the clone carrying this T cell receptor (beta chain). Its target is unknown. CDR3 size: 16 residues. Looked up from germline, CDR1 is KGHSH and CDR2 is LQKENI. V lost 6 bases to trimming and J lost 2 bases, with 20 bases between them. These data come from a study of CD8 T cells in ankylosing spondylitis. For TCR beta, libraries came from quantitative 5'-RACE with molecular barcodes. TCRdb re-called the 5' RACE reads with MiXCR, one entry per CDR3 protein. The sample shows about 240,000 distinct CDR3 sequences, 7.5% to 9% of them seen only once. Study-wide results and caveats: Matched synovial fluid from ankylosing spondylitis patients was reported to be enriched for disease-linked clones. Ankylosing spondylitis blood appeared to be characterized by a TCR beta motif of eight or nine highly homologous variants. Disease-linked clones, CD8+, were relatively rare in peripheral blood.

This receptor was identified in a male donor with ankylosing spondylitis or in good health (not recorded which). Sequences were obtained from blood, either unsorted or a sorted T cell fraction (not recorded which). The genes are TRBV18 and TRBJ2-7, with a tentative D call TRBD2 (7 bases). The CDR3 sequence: CASSPGGQGGTYEQYF. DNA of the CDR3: TGTGCCAGCTCCCCCGGGGGGCAGGGAGGTACCTACGAGCAGTACTTC.